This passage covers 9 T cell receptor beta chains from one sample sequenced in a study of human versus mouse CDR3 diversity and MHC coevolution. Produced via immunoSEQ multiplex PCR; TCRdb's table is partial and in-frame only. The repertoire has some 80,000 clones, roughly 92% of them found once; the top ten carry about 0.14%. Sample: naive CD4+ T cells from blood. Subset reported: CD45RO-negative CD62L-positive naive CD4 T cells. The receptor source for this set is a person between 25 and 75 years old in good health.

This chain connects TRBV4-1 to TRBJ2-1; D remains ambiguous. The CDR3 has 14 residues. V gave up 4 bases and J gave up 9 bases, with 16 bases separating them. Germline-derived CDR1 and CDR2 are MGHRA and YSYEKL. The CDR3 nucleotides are TGCGCCAGCAGCCTATATGAGCTGTCCTTTGAGCAGTTCTTC. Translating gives CASSLYELSFEQFF.

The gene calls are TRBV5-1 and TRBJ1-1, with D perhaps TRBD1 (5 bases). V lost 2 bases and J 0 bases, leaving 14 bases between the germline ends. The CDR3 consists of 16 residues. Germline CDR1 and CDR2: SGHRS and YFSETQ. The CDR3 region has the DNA TGCGCCAGCAGCTTCGGGGGGATCCTTATGAACACTGAAGCTTTCTTT. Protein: CASSFGGILMNTEAFF.

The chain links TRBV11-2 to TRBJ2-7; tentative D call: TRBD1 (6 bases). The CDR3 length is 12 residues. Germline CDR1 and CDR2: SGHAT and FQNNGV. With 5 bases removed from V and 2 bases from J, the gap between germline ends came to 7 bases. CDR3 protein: CASSGQTYEQYF. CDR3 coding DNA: TGTGCCAGCAGCGGACAGACCTACGAGCAGTACTTC.

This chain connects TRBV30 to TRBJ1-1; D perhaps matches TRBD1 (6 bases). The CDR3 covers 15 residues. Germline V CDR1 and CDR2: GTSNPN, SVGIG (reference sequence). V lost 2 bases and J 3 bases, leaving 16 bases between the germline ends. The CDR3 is CAWSSYVQGYTEAFF. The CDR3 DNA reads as TGTGCCTGGAGTTCTTACGTACAGGGTTACACTGAAGCTTTCTTT.

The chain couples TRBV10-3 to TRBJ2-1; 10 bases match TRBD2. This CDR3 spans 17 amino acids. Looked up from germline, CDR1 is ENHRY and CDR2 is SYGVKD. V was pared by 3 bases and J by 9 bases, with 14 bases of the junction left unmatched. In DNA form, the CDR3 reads TGTGCCATCAGTGAAGACCCCGTGGCTAGCGGGAGATCTGAGCAGTTCTTC. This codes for CAISEDPVASGRSEQFF.

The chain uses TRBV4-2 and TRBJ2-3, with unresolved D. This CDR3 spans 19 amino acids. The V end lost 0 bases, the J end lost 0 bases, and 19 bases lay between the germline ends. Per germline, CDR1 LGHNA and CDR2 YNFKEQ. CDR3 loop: CASSQERRLVPASTDTQYF. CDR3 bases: TGTGCCAGCAGCCAAGAGCGGAGACTGGTTCCGGCTAGCACAGATACGCAGTATTTT.

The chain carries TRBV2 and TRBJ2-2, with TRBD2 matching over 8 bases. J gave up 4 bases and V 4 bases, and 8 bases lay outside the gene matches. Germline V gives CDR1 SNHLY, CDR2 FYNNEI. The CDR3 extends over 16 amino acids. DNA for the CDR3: TGTGCCAGCAGTGCAAGCGGGGGAACGAGCACCGGGGAGCTGTTTTTT. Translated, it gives CASSASGGTSTGELFF.

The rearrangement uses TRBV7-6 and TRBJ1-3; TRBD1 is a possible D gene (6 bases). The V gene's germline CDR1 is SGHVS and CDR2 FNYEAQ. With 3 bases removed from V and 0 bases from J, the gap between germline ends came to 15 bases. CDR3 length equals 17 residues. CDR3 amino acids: CASSFSRGQVSGNTIYF. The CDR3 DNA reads TGTGCCAGCAGCTTTAGCAGGGGCCAAGTCTCTGGAAACACCATATATTTT.

This CDR3 is CASSLRGGQGSPQHF. In DNA, the CDR3 is TGTGCCAGCAGCTTAAGGGGGGGACAGGGGAGCCCCCAGCATTTT. V gene TRBV7-2 combines with J gene TRBJ1-5; 10 bases agree with TRBD1. CDR3 length: 15 amino acids. Germline CDR1 and CDR2: SGHTA and FQGNSA. The trim removed 2 bases at V and 10 bases at J, leaving 8 bases unmatched.